This T cell receptor beta chain appears in the sequencing data of a study of control samples from healthy donors and cancer patients. Method: immunoSEQ multiplex PCR; TCRdb's copy keeps in-frame clones and lacks some. Among tens of thousands of clones listed, over 75% were seen once. The CDR3 is 14 residues long. V dropped 5 bases and J dropped 3 bases, with 8 bases sitting between them. Germline loops: CDR1 SNHLY, CDR2 FYNNEI. This sequence joins TRBV2 and TRBJ1-6; D gene unclear. The source is a woman in her sixties with lung cancer. The sequencing input was PBMCs. The CDR3 DNA reads TGTGCCAGCAGTAGAGAGCTCTATAATTCACCCCTCCACTTT. This sequence encodes CASSRELYNSPLHF.